The 20 T cell receptor beta chains in this list originate from one sample, sequenced in a study of radiotherapy plus CTLA-4 blockade in lung cancer. TCRdb keeps only in-frame clones here, not all; method: immunoSEQ multiplex PCR. The sample has 20,000 or so clones; approximately 85% are singletons. Material: peripheral blood, obtained from a patient treated with radiotherapy plus ipilimumab. The receptors stem from a human donor with non-small cell lung cancer whose response to radiotherapy plus ipilimumab could not be evaluated.

The chain is built from TRBV7-9 and TRBJ2-5; 9 bases are a match to TRBD1. J was trimmed by 3 bases and V by 4 bases; bases with no gene match: 0. CDR3 length: 13 residues. Germline-derived CDR1 and CDR2 are SEHNR and FQNEAQ (reference sequence). The CDR3 sequence is CASSWTGEETQYF. The CDR3 region has the DNA TGTGCCAGCAGCTGGACAGGGGAAGAGACCCAGTACTTC.

The J gene is TRBJ1-2, the V gene TRBV7-9; D is ambiguous. The V gene lost 4 bases and the J gene lost 8 bases, with 8 bases spanning the gap. Germline V gene sequence: CDR1 SEHNR, CDR2 FQNEAQ (reference sequence). This CDR3 comprises 11 residues. The CDR3, as DNA: TGTGCCAGCAGCTACAGCTGGGGCTACACCTTC. This sequence encodes CASSYSWGYTF.

The V and J genes are TRBV2 and TRBJ2-3; no clear D. Trimming removed 6 bases at V and 5 bases at J, with 6 bases between. The length of the CDR3 is 11 residues. Germline CDR1 SNHLY, CDR2 FYNNEI. CDR3 amino acids: CASSPRDTQYF. CDR3 coding DNA: TGTGCCAGCAGCCCTCGAGATACGCAGTATTTT.

This sequence joins TRBV7-2 and TRBJ2-5, with 10 bases identical to TRBD2. The J segment lost 4 bases and the V segment lost 2 bases, leaving 7 bases of the junction unmatched. The CDR3 totals 16 residues. Germline V gene lookup returns CDR1 SGHTA and CDR2 FQGNSA. The CDR3 DNA reads TGTGCCAGCAGCTTACCAAGCGGGGGGGGAGCAGAGACCCAGTACTTC. It specifies CASSLPSGGGAETQYF.

This chain links TRBV11-2 with TRBJ2-3; TRBD1 might be the D (6 bases). The CDR3 runs to 19 residues. Trimming took off 5 bases at V and 0 bases at J, with 24 bases between the two ends. CDR1 and CDR2 from the germline V gene are SGHAT and FQNNGV. The chain's CDR3 is CASSAGPTGNSPSTDTQYF. Written as DNA, the CDR3 is TGTGCCAGCAGCGCTGGCCCAACAGGGAATTCCCCTAGCACAGATACGCAGTATTTT.

The chain joins TRBV7-2 to TRBJ2-2, with 7 nucleotides matching TRBD2. With 0 bases clipped from V and 6 bases from J, the junction kept 7 bases outside the gene matches. There are 16 residues in the CDR3. In germline, CDR1 is SGHTA, CDR2 FQGNSA. This CDR3 reads CASSLARSGRSGELFF. The CDR3 DNA reads as TGTGCCAGCAGCTTAGCGCGTAGCGGGCGGTCCGGGGAGCTGTTTTTT. Full variable domain (remainder filled in from reference TRBV7-2 and TRBJ2-2): GAGVSQSPSNKVTEKGKDVELRCDPISGHTALYWYRQSLGQGLEFLIYFQGNSAPDKSGLPSDRFSAERTGGSVSTLTIQRTQQEDSAVYLCASSLARSGRSGELFFGEGSRLTVL.

This clone was counted a single time. The chain is built from TRBV7-2 and TRBJ1-2; possible D gene TRBD1, 6 bases. There are 16 residues in the CDR3. Germline V gene sequence: CDR1 SGHTA, CDR2 FQGNSA. Between the trimmed V and J ends, which lost 1 base and 6 bases, there was a span of 18 bases. The CDR3 nucleotides read TGTGCCAGCAGCTTAGGAATGAGGGGGAATAAGGATGGCTACACCTTC. Translation gives CASSLGMRGNKDGYTF.

The DNA for the CDR3 is TGTGCCAGCAGCCGGACAGAGGTCACCGGGGAGCTGTTTTTT. Translation: CASSRTEVTGELFF. The genes are TRBV5-4 and TRBJ2-2, with TRBD1 as a possible D gene (6 bases). This CDR3 is 14 amino acids long. Per the germline V gene, CDR1 is SGHNT and CDR2 is YYREEE (reference sequence). Trimming pared 4 bases from V and 4 bases from J, leaving 11 bases between.

This rearrangement joins TRBV28 to TRBJ1-6; 8 bases are a match to TRBD1. V dropped 5 bases and J dropped 10; count of bases not matched to a gene: 7. Per the germline V gene, CDR1 is MDHEN and CDR2 is SYDVKM. The CDR3 consists of 14 residues. CDR3 amino acids: CASSTGQGSSPLHF. The CDR3 region has the DNA TGTGCCAGCAGTACCGGACAGGGATCCTCACCCCTCCACTTT.

This sequence joins TRBV21-1 and TRBJ2-7; no check of the table's D call, TRBD1, against the DNA was made. TRBV21-1 is an annotated pseudogene. The CDR3 consists of 16 residues. CDR3 coding DNA: TGTGCCAGCAGCTCCCGTCAGGGGGCTGGTTCCTACGAGCAGTACTTC. This sequence encodes CASSSRQGAGSYEQYF.

The V gene is TRBV5-1, the J gene TRBJ2-3; the D is unclear. With 0 bases removed from V and 1 base from J, the gap between germline ends came to 9 bases. The CDR3 totals 15 residues. The V gene's germline CDR1 is SGHRS and CDR2 YFSETQ. CDR3: CASSLAWSGTDTQYF. CDR3 bases: TGCGCCAGCAGCTTGGCCTGGAGCGGCACAGATACGCAGTATTTT.

The gene calls are TRBV28 and TRBJ2-4; D may be TRBD2 (7 bases). The CDR3 totals 24 residues. Trimming stripped 6 bases from V and 2 bases from J, with 41 bases between. Germline values: CDR1 MDHEN, CDR2 SYDVKM. DNA of the CDR3: TGTGCCAGCAGATTGGGGAGGGAGCGCCTAAGGGGGTCGCTAAGTTTCGGCTCCAAAAACATTCAGTACTTC. Its translation: CASRLGRERLRGSLSFGSKNIQYF. Supplemented by reference TRBV28 and TRBJ2-4, the full variable domain reads DVKVTQSSRYLVKRTGEKVFLECVQDMDHENMFWYRQDPGLGLRLIYFSYDVKMKEKGDIPEGYSVSREKKERFSLILESASTNQTSMYLCASRLGRERLRGSLSFGSKNIQYFGAGTRLSVL.

The chain couples TRBV19 to TRBJ2-3, with D possibly being TRBD1 (6 bases). The V end was cut by 0 bases, the J end by 6 bases, with 16 bases between. The CDR3 spans 16 residues. Germline-derived CDR1 and CDR2 are LNHDA and SQIVND (reference sequence). The CDR3 here is CASSIEWRLTGDTQYF. CDR3 coding DNA: TGTGCCAGTAGTATAGAATGGCGGCTAACAGGGGATACGCAGTATTTT.

The rearrangement joins TRBV7-8 to TRBJ1-2; no firm D call. Germline V CDR1 and CDR2: SGHVS, FQNEAQ. V dropped 0 bases and J dropped 8 bases, with 13 bases sitting between them. The CDR3 runs to 14 residues. CDR3 sequence (DNA): TGTGCCAGCAGCTTAGCGTCCACGAGACAAGGCTACACCTTC. Amino acids: CASSLASTRQGYTF.

J is TRBJ2-6 and V is TRBV4-1; weak D call: TRBD2 (6 bases). Germline V gene lookup returns CDR1 MGHRA and CDR2 YSYEKL. The CDR3 is made up of 19 amino acids. The ends were cut back, 0 bases at V and 0 bases at J, with 15 bases in the middle. The CDR3 here is CASSQDSAGTSSGANVLTF. The CDR3, as DNA: TGCGCCAGCAGCCAAGATAGTGCGGGAACGAGCTCTGGGGCCAACGTCCTGACTTTC.

V usage is TRBV6-5 and J usage is TRBJ1-6; no clear D. This CDR3 has 16 amino acids. CDR1 MNHEY and CDR2 SVGAGI come from the germline V gene. Trimming shortened V by 0 bases and J by 4 bases, and 10 bases separated the two germline ends. The CDR3: CASSYSSGLYNSPLHF. The CDR3 DNA sequence: TGTGCCAGCAGTTACTCTTCAGGCCTTTATAATTCACCCCTCCACTTT.

The chain uses TRBV5-1 and TRBJ1-5; 7 nucleotides agree with TRBD1. Germline values: CDR1 SGHRS, CDR2 YFSETQ. V trimming: 2 bases; J trimming: 9 bases; junction bases outside the gene matches: 8. The CDR3 is 14 amino acids. The CDR3 loop is CASSLLDRDGPQHF. The CDR3 DNA sequence: TGCGCCAGCAGCTTACTCGACAGGGATGGGCCCCAGCATTTT.

This clone has only one observation. This chain joins TRBV7-6 and TRBJ2-3; possibly TRBD1 for D (5 bases). The germline V and J ends were trimmed by 5 bases and 1 base, with 7 bases remaining between them. The CDR3 sequence is 13 residues long. Germline assignment: CDR1 SGHVS and CDR2 FNYEAQ. CDR3 amino acids: CASSQTGTDTQYF. Written as DNA, the CDR3 is TGTGCCAGCAGCCAGACAGGCACAGATACGCAGTATTTT.

The chain is built from TRBV6-6 and TRBJ1-1; TRBD1 aligns across 7 bases. V gave up 6 bases and J gave up 4 bases; unmatched junction bases: 8. This CDR3 has 14 amino acids. The V gene's germline CDR1 is MNHNY and CDR2 SVGAGI (reference sequence). CDR3 DNA: TGTGCCAGCAGCGACAGGGAGAGTAGCACTGAAGCTTTCTTT. The encoded protein is CASSDRESSTEAFF.

This chain connects TRBV9 to TRBJ2-7, with D possibly matching TRBD2 (5 bases). The V end lost 4 bases, the J end lost 5 bases, and 13 bases lay between the germline ends. The CDR3 is made up of 13 amino acids. CDR1 is SGDLS, CDR2 YYNGEE, per germline. CDR3 nucleotide sequence: TGTGCCAGCAGCCCGCGACCCGGGGACGAGCAGTACTTC. This codes for CASSPRPGDEQYF.